This T cell receptor beta chain was sequenced during a study of CD8 T cells in ankylosing spondylitis. Whole-study results and caveats: It appeared that ankylosing spondylitis blood was characterized by a TCR beta motif of 8 or 9 highly homologous variants.

Libraries of TCR beta came from quantitative 5'-RACE with molecular barcodes. MiXCR, applied by TCRdb to the 5' RACE reads, yields one record per CDR3 protein. The sample lists 35,000 or so distinct CDR3 sequences, 4.5% to 6% occurring once. Many counts were recorded for this clonotype. Antigen specificity is unknown. This CDR3 has 14 amino acids. In germline, CDR1 is SGDLS, CDR2 YYNGEE. Trimming pared 1 base from V and 4 bases from J, leaving 9 bases between. The specimen sequenced was blood, either unsorted or a sorted T cell fraction (not recorded which). The receptor was isolated from a male donor with ankylosing spondylitis or in good health (not recorded which). The chain couples TRBV9 to TRBJ2-1; a possible D gene is TRBD1 (5 bases). CDR3: CASSVRGQYNEQFF. The CDR3 nucleotides are TGTGCCAGCAGCGTAAGGGGTCAATACAATGAGCAGTTCTTC. The full variable domain, its missing parts supplied by reference TRBV9 and TRBJ2-1, is DSGVTQTPKHLITATGQRVTLRCSPRSGDLSVYWYQQSLDQGLQFLIQYYNGEERAKGNILERFSAQQFPDLHSELNLSSLELGDSALYFCASSVRGQYNEQFFGPGTRLTVL.